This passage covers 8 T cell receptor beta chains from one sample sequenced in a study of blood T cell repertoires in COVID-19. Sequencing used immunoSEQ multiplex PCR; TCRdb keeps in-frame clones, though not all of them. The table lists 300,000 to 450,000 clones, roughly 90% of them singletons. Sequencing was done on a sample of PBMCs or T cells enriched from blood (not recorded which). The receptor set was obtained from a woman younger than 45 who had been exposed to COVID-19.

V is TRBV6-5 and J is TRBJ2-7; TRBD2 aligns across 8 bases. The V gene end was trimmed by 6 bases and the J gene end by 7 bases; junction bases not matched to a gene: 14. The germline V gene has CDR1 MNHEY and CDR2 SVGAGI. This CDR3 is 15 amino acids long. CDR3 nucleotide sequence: TGTGCCAGCAGAACCTCGGGACTAGAGAGGGGAGAGCAGTACTTC. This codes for CASRTSGLERGEQYF.

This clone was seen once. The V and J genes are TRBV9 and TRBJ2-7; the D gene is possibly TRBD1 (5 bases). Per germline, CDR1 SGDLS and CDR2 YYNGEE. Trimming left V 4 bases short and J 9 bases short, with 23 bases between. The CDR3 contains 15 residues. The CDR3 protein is CASSPASVAGQRQYF. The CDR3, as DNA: TGTGCCAGCAGCCCCGCCTCGGTAGCCGGACAACGGCAGTACTTC.

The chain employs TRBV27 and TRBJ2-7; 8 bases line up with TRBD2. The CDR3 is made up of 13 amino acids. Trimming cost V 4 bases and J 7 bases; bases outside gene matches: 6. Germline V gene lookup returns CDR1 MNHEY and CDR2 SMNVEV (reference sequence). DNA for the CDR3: TGTGCCAGCAGTTCAAGCGGGAGAGGTGAGCAGTACTTC. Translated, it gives CASSSSGRGEQYF.

DNA for the CDR3: TGCAGTGCTAGTGTAGCGGGAATAAGTCCCGGGGCTCGGTTCTTC. Translating gives CSASVAGISPGARFF. The J gene is TRBJ2-1, the V gene TRBV20-1; 8 nucleotides line up with TRBD2. Losses at the gene ends were 3 bases for V and 15 bases for J; bases not matched to a gene: 19. Germline loops: CDR1 DFQATT, CDR2 SNEGSKA (reference sequence). This CDR3 region has 15 residues.

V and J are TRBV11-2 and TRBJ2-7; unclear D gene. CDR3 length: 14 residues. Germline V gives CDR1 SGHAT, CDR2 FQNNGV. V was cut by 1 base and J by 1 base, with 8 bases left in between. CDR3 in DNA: TGTGCCAGCAGCTTAGTTCAGGATTCCTACGAGCAGTACTTC. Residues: CASSLVQDSYEQYF.

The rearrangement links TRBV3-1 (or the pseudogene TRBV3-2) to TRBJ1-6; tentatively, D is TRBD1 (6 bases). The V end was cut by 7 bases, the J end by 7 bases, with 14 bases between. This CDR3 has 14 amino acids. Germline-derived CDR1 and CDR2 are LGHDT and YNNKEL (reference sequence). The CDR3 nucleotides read TGTGCCAGCAACCCGGGGGGCAACAATTCACCCCTCCACTTT. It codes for CASNPGGNNSPLHF.

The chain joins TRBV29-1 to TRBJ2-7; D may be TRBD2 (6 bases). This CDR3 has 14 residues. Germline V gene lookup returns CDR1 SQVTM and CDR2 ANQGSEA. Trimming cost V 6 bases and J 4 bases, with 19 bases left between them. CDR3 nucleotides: TGCAGCGTGCAGACTCCAAGCAGCGGGTACGAGCAGTACTTC. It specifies CSVQTPSSGYEQYF.

DNA of the CDR3: TGTGCCAGTAGTGGGCCATTGTGGACTAGCGGCAACACCGGGGAGCTGTTTTTT. As protein: CASSGPLWTSGNTGELFF. The chain uses TRBV19 and TRBJ2-2, with 10 bases identical to TRBD2. Looked up from germline, CDR1 is LNHDA and CDR2 is SQIVND (reference sequence). Unmatched junction bases numbered 11, after V lost 5 bases and J lost 2 bases. The CDR3 has 18 amino acids.